This T cell receptor beta chain appears in the sequencing data of a study of control samples from healthy donors and cancer patients. The CDR3 loop spans 14 amino acids. The germline gives CDR1 SGHTS, CDR2 YDEGEE. Deletions cut 3 bases from V and 9 bases from J, with 13 bases between. Libraries were prepared by immunoSEQ multiplex PCR; TCRdb keeps only in-frame clonotypes and omits some of them. The data show tens of thousands of clones, with 90% to 95% seen just once and about 12% held by the top ten. This chain uses TRBV5-8 with TRBJ1-6; D is unclear. This sequence originates from a man aged 50 to 60 with lung cancer. The sequenced sample was PBMCs. CDR3 residues: CASSYRGEGSPLHF. CDR3 sequence (DNA): TGTGCCAGCAGCTATCGGGGTGAGGGTTCACCCCTCCACTTT.